What follows are 19 T cell receptor beta chains derived from one specimen sequenced in a study of blood T cell repertoires in COVID-19. Using immunoSEQ multiplex PCR, the repertoire was profiled, and TCRdb retains in-frame clones only, with some absent. This sample has 230,000 or so clones, with 70% to 90% found just once. The sequencing input was PBMCs or T cells enriched from blood (not recorded which). Receptor source: a woman aged 40-49 years with acute COVID-19.

This sequence joins TRBV5-1 and TRBJ1-1; tentatively, D is TRBD1 (5 bases). Trimming left V 4 bases short and J 3 bases short, with 16 bases between. Germline V gene data show CDR1 as SGHRS and CDR2 as YFSETQ. The CDR3 contains 15 residues. The CDR3 DNA reads as TGCGCCAGCAGCCGATTGCAGGGAGGAGACACTGAAGCTTTCTTT. Protein sequence: CASSRLQGGDTEAFF.

This clone appeared a few times. V gene TRBV7-8 combines with J gene TRBJ2-7; 7 bases are a match to TRBD2. V lost 5 bases and J lost 6; bases outside the gene matches: 7. The CDR3 consists of 13 residues. Germline values: CDR1 SGHVS, CDR2 FQNEAQ. This CDR3 is CASSLGEGLEQYF. In DNA form, the CDR3 reads TGTGCCAGCAGCCTCGGGGAGGGCCTCGAGCAGTACTTC.

This clone was picked up one time. Other DNA sequences in the same sample also yield this CDR3. The rearrangement joins TRBV18 to TRBJ1-1; weak D call: TRBD1 (5 bases). CDR1 and CDR2 (germline): KGHSH, LQKENI. This CDR3 has 13 amino acids. V shed 6 bases and J shed 3 bases, with 11 bases lying between them. CDR3 nucleotides: TGTGCCAGCTCTCCCTTCAGGGACACTGAAGCTTTCTTT. This gives the protein CASSPFRDTEAFF.

The rearrangement joins TRBV5-1 to TRBJ1-1; 10 bases agree with TRBD1. J lost 4 bases, V lost 5 bases, and 11 bases had no gene match. The CDR3 length is 16 residues. From germline, CDR1 is SGHRS and CDR2 YFSETQ. The DNA of the CDR3 is TGCGCCAGCAGACGTCAAGGGACAGGGGAGGGCACTGAAGCTTTCTTT. It is translated as CASRRQGTGEGTEAFF.

The chain uses TRBV23-1 and TRBJ2-7, with D perhaps matching TRBD2 (6 bases). TRBV23-1 is an open reading frame whose function is uncertain. CDR3 size: 15 residues. Trimming shortened V by 2 bases and J by 3 bases, and 14 bases separated the two germline ends. CDR3 in amino acids: CASSQVGTQFYEQYV. The CDR3 DNA is TGCGCCAGCAGTCAAGTCGGGACTCAGTTCTACGAGCAGTACGTC.

This chain uses TRBV19 with TRBJ1-2, with TRBD1 matching over 9 bases. The CDR3 contains 15 residues. With V trimmed by 5 bases and J by 0 bases, 4 bases remained unmatched. Germline V gene lookup returns CDR1 LNHDA and CDR2 SQIVND (reference sequence). CDR3 sequence: CASSPGDRANYGYTF. For the CDR3, the DNA is TGTGCCAGTAGTCCGGGGGACAGGGCTAACTATGGCTACACCTTC. Full variable domain (remainder filled in from reference TRBV19 and TRBJ1-2): DGGITQSPKYLFRKEGQNVTLSCEQNLNHDAMYWYRQDPGQGLRLIYYSQIVNDFQKGDIAEGYSVSREKKESFPLTVTSAQKNPTAFYLCASSPGDRANYGYTFGSGTRLTVV.

This clone was counted between two and nine times. The same CDR3 is also encoded by other DNA sequences in this sample. This chain joins TRBV5-5 and TRBJ1-1; 8 bases are shared with TRBD1. V gave up 1 base and J gave up 5 bases; unmatched junction bases: 4. The CDR3 loop spans 14 amino acids. CDR1 SGHKS and CDR2 YYEKEE come from the germline V gene (reference sequence). The CDR3 nucleotides are TGTGCCAGCAGCTTGACAGGGGGATCGACTGAAGCTTTCTTT. Its translation: CASSLTGGSTEAFF.

V and J are TRBV3-1 (or the pseudogene TRBV3-2) and TRBJ2-1; 11 bases are shared with TRBD2. CDR1 and CDR2 (germline): LGHDT, YNNKEL (reference sequence). The CDR3 spans 16 residues. The V and J ends lost 1 base and 7 bases, in that order; junction bases with no gene match: 6. The CDR3 loop reads CASSQVAIAGGNEQFF. For the CDR3, the DNA is TGTGCCAGCAGCCAAGTAGCGATAGCGGGGGGGAATGAGCAGTTCTTC.

The rearrangement links TRBV30 to TRBJ1-4, with D possibly being TRBD1 (6 bases). Trimming stripped 0 bases from V and 10 bases from J, with 9 bases between. Per germline, CDR1 GTSNPN and CDR2 SVGIG (reference sequence). CDR3 length equals 12 residues. This CDR3 is CAWSVLGAKLFF. The CDR3 coding sequence is TGTGCCTGGAGTGTACTGGGGGCAAAACTGTTTTTT. The full variable domain, in which reference TRBV30 and TRBJ1-4 provide the parts outside the CDR3, is SQTIHQWPATLVQPVGSPLSLECTVEGTSNPNLYWYRQAAGRGLQLLFYSVGIGQISSEVPQNLSASRPQDRQFILSSKKLLLSDSGFYLCAWSVLGAKLFFGSGTQLSVL.

The genes are TRBV6-5 and TRBJ1-3; the D gene is possibly TRBD1 (6 bases). Trimming cost V 5 bases and J 4 bases, with 15 bases left between them. The CDR3 sequence is 15 residues long. CDR1 is MNHEY, CDR2 SVGAGI, per germline. CDR3 sequence: CASSRSGQGGNTIYF. The DNA of the CDR3 is TGTGCCAGCAGTCGCTCCGGTCAGGGGGGAAACACCATATATTTT.

This rearrangement joins TRBV27 to TRBJ2-7, with TRBD1 matching 8 bases. The CDR3 runs to 14 residues. Germline lookup yields CDR1 MNHEY and CDR2 SMNVEV (reference sequence). V lost 5 bases and J lost 3; bases outside the gene matches: 6. The CDR3 spells CASSPYGQGYEQYF. The CDR3 DNA is TGTGCCAGCAGTCCTTATGGACAGGGCTACGAGCAGTACTTC.

The gene calls are TRBV24-1 and TRBJ2-1; 13 nucleotides line up with TRBD2. The germline V gene encodes CDR1 KGHDR and CDR2 SFDVKD. J was trimmed by 6 bases and V by 4 bases; bases with no gene match: 5. The CDR3 has 16 amino acids. The CDR3 coding sequence is TGTGCCACCAGTGAAACTAGCGGGGGGGCCCTCAATGAGCAGTTCTTC. Amino acid sequence: CATSETSGGALNEQFF.

The rearrangement uses TRBV6-5 and TRBJ1-2; D unresolved. V was cut by 5 bases and J by 8 bases, with 15 bases left in between. Germline CDR1 is MNHEY and CDR2 is SVGAGI. The CDR3 is made up of 13 amino acids. CDR3 in amino acids: CASSRGSVKGYTF. CDR3 DNA sequence: TGTGCCAGCAGTCGAGGGTCGGTCAAGGGCTACACCTTC.

The chain uses TRBV7-2 and TRBJ1-2; 7 bases line up with TRBD1. Germline CDR1 SGHTA, CDR2 FQGNSA. V was clipped by 5 bases and J by 2 bases; unmatched bases: 8. There are 15 residues in the CDR3. The CDR3 DNA follows: TGTGCCAGCAGCCCCCGACAGGGCAGGAACTATGGCTACACCTTC. It yields the protein CASSPRQGRNYGYTF.

The gene calls are TRBV19 and TRBJ1-1; tentatively, D is TRBD1 (6 bases). The V gene's germline CDR1 is LNHDA and CDR2 SQIVND (reference sequence). V was cut by 8 bases and J by 0 bases, with 10 bases left in between. The CDR3 is made up of 13 amino acids. CDR3 sequence (DNA): TGTGCCAGTGGACAGAGTCTGAACACTGAAGCTTTCTTT. Protein: CASGQSLNTEAFF.

This clone was counted between two and nine times. The chain is built from TRBV3-1 (or the pseudogene TRBV3-2) and TRBJ1-5, with 10 positions matching TRBD1. Per germline, CDR1 LGHDT and CDR2 YNNKEL (reference sequence). V lost 6 bases and J lost 4; bases outside the gene matches: 9. The length of the CDR3 is 16 residues. The CDR3 DNA follows: TGTGCCAGCAGGGACGGGACAGGGGATCCTAATCAGCCCCAGCATTTT. Protein: CASRDGTGDPNQPQHF.

The chain's CDR3 is CASSLFRTGPYEQYV. For the CDR3, the DNA is TGTGCCAGCAGCTTGTTCCGGACAGGCCCATACGAGCAGTACGTC. The rearrangement uses TRBV5-5 and TRBJ2-7; 7 bases match TRBD1. V was clipped by 1 base and J by 4 bases; unmatched bases: 8. The CDR3 has 15 amino acids. Germline CDR1 is SGHKS and CDR2 is YYEKEE (reference sequence).

The V and J genes are TRBV3-1 (or the pseudogene TRBV3-2) and TRBJ2-5, with 7 nucleotides matching TRBD2. The V gene's germline CDR1 is LGHDT and CDR2 YNNKEL (reference sequence). The J segment lost 5 bases and the V segment lost 0 bases, leaving 6 bases of the junction unmatched. The CDR3 runs to 15 residues. In DNA form, the CDR3 reads TGTGCCAGCAGCCAAGAGTGGGGGGGTCGGGAGACCCAGTACTTC. Translated: CASSQEWGGRETQYF.

V is TRBV6-5 and J is TRBJ2-7; D might be TRBD1 (5 bases). Germline V gene sequence: CDR1 MNHEY, CDR2 SVGAGI. The V end was cut by 7 bases, the J end by 0 bases, with 16 bases between. CDR3 size: 15 residues. The CDR3 sequence is CASIKGQGSSYEQYV. The DNA of the CDR3 is TGTGCCAGCATCAAGGGGCAGGGAAGCTCCTACGAGCAGTACGTC.